This T cell receptor beta chain was recovered during a study of T cell responses to AZD1222 COVID-19 vaccine. CDR3 length: 14 amino acids. The V end lost 0 bases, the J end lost 0 bases, and 5 bases lay between the germline ends. Looked up from germline, CDR1 is MGHRA and CDR2 is YSYEKL. Profiling relied on immunoSEQ multiplex PCR, and the TCRdb table lists in-frame clones only, not all of them. The profile covers about 140,000 clones, with 75% to 90% appearing a single time and 4.1% taken by the ten largest. The sequence derives from an adult in good health. This chain connects TRBV4-1 to TRBJ1-2; D is undetermined. The source material was peripheral blood, sampled on day 0 of AZD1222 vaccination. The CDR3 protein is CASSQDTANYGYTF. In DNA, the CDR3 is TGCGCCAGCAGCCAAGATACAGCTAACTATGGCTACACCTTC.